The sequence of this T cell receptor (beta chain) was determined in a study of blood T cell repertoires in COVID-19. Overall study: Material from acute and convalescent COVID-19 was sourced from the United States, Italy and Spain. Nucleic acid was either cDNA or gDNA, and it came from T cells, B-cell-depleted T cells, or PBMCs.

The V gene's germline CDR1 is SGHAT and CDR2 FQNNGV. This CDR3 contains 16 residues. Trimming cost V 4 bases and J 6 bases; bases outside gene matches: 9. This clone has only one observation. Generated by immunoSEQ multiplex PCR, the TCRdb table keeps only in-frame clones and is missing some. The sample has almost 300,000 clones, 85% to 90% seen once. Sequencing was carried out using peripheral blood. This receptor was identified in a woman in her thirties with COVID-19, enrolled during active disease. The rearrangement links TRBV11-2 to TRBJ2-2; 9 bases fit TRBD2. The CDR3 DNA sequence: TGTGCCAGCAGCTCCGTAGCGGGGGCCACGGCCGGGGAGCTGTTTTTT. Its translation: CASSSVAGATAGELFF.